Given below is one T cell receptor beta chain in context. Some clones are missing from TCRdb's copy, which holds only in-frame ones; the method was immunoSEQ multiplex PCR. Of more than 95,000 clones in the sample, around 74% are singletons; the top ten hold less than 20%. This entry belongs to a study of blood T cell repertoires in COVID-19. Study context: The analysed material was cDNA or gDNA that came from T cells, B-cell-depleted T cells, or PBMCs.

Trimming shortened V by 0 bases and J by 4 bases, and 13 bases separated the two germline ends. There are 15 residues in the CDR3. Germline V gene sequence: CDR1 SGHRS, CDR2 YFSETQ. This TCR derives from an older woman with acute or convalescent COVID-19. The specimen was peripheral blood. The chain joins TRBV5-1 to TRBJ1-1, with a possible D match to TRBD1 (5 bases). The CDR3, as DNA: TGCGCCAGCAGCTTGGCGACAGCTTTCAGCACTGAAGCTTTCTTT. Protein: CASSLATAFSTEAFF.